The 31 T cell receptor beta chains presented below share a single source sample, sequenced in a study of a mutant IDH1 vaccine in newly diagnosed glioma. Regarding time point: week 35, safety follow-up. Each vaccine dose was 300 ug of mutant IDH1 20-mer peptide, with topical imiquimod. Antigens of these TCRs are unknown. TCRdb keeps only in-frame clones here, not all; method: immunoSEQ multiplex PCR. The table shows 31,000 or so clones, with about 80% occurring only once. The source was PBMCs, collected from a glioma patient whose treatment included an IDH1 peptide vaccine. The receptor source for this set is a man aged 30 to 39 with glioma.

The chain joins TRBV5-4 to TRBJ1-2; 8 bases are a match to TRBD1. The trim removed 3 bases at V and 6 bases at J, leaving 7 bases unmatched. Germline V lookup: CDR1 SGHNT, CDR2 YYREEE (reference sequence). This CDR3 has 14 residues. The CDR3 DNA reads TGTGCCAGCAGCTCGACAGGGGAAAGACATGGCTACACCTTC. It yields the protein CASSSTGERHGYTF.

The chain recombines TRBV20-1 with TRBJ2-7; D is undetermined. The CDR3 spans 10 residues. CDR1 and CDR2 from the germline V gene are DFQATT and SNEGSKA (reference sequence). V dropped 3 bases and J dropped 4 bases, with 4 bases sitting between them. CDR3 DNA sequence: TGCAGTGCTAGGGAGTACGAGCAGTACTTC. Translating it yields CSAREYEQYF.

The V call is TRBV27, the J call TRBJ2-5, with D tentatively TRBD1 (5 bases). Trimming cost V 3 bases and J 1 base, with 9 bases left between them. CDR1 MNHEY and CDR2 SMNVEV come from the germline V gene (reference sequence). The CDR3 length is 14 residues. CDR3 in DNA: TGTGCCAGCAGTTTCTTAGGGGTCCAAGAGACCCAGTACTTC. This codes for CASSFLGVQETQYF.

This clone appeared a few times. The chain links TRBV2 to TRBJ1-1; 9 positions agree with TRBD1. Germline trimming cut 6 bases from V and 0 bases from J; bases unmatched to any gene: 2. CDR1 and CDR2 (germline): SNHLY, FYNNEI. CDR3 size: 14 residues. CDR3 sequence: CASSRQGVNTEAFF. Written as DNA, the CDR3 is TGTGCCAGCAGCCGACAGGGGGTGAACACTGAAGCTTTCTTT. Full variable domain (missing parts from reference TRBV2 and TRBJ1-1): EPEVTQTPSHQVTQMGQEVILRCVPISNHLYFYWYRQILGQKVEFLVSFYNNEISEKSEIFDDQFSVERPDGSNFTLKIRSTKLEDSAMYFCASSRQGVNTEAFFGQGTRLTVV.

The V and J genes are TRBV7-9 and TRBJ1-2; D remains unclear. The CDR3 runs 11 residues. With 1 base removed from V and 4 bases from J, the gap between germline ends came to 1 base. CDR1 and CDR2 (germline): SEHNR, FQNEAQ (reference sequence). The CDR3, as DNA: TGTGCCAGCAGCTTAGTCTATGGCTACACCTTC. As protein: CASSLVYGYTF.

This clone was detected a few times. J is TRBJ2-7 and V is TRBV6-6, with D possibly matching TRBD2 (7 bases). Deletions cut 5 bases from V and 4 bases from J, with 15 bases between. This CDR3 has 14 amino acids. Germline V gene lookup returns CDR1 MNHNY and CDR2 SVGAGI (reference sequence). In DNA, the CDR3 is TGTGCCAGCAGTCCCGGGGAGGGGGGTTACGAGCAGTACTTC. Translated: CASSPGEGGYEQYF.

With respect to this clone: This same CDR3 is encoded by further DNA sequences in the sample. The chain is built from TRBV27 and TRBJ2-7, with 7 bases identical to TRBD2. CDR3 size: 13 residues. Germline V gene sequence: CDR1 MNHEY, CDR2 SMNVEV (reference sequence). V was clipped by 6 bases and J by 4 bases; unmatched bases: 6. The CDR3 DNA reads as TGTGCCAGCAGCCCAACTAGCGAGTACGAGCAGTACTTC. This sequence encodes CASSPTSEYEQYF.

The rearrangement joins TRBV6-1 to TRBJ1-2; D remains ambiguous. The germline gives CDR1 MNHNS, CDR2 SASEGT. V was shortened by 4 bases and J by 8 bases, with 14 bases between the two germline ends. The CDR3 length is 13 residues. The DNA for the CDR3 is TGTGCCAGCAGTGTGACCGGTTGGGCGGGCTACACCTTC. It encodes CASSVTGWAGYTF.

This chain joins TRBV9 and TRBJ2-7; 10 positions match TRBD2. CDR1 and CDR2 from the germline V gene are SGDLS and YYNGEE. The CDR3 is made up of 14 amino acids. The trim removed 4 bases at V and 7 bases at J, leaving 8 bases unmatched. Written as DNA, the CDR3 is TGTGCCAGCAGCCCTCTAGCGGGAGCGGAAGAGCAGTACTTC. This translates into CASSPLAGAEEQYF.

Here the CDR3 reads CASSDSFRRNGELFF. As DNA, the CDR3 is TGTGCCAGCAGTGACTCTTTCCGGCGAAACGGGGAGCTGTTTTTT. V gene TRBV6-4 combines with J gene TRBJ2-2, with unresolved D. Trimming cost V 0 bases and J 7 bases, with 12 bases left between them. The CDR3 sequence is 15 residues long. Germline CDR1 MRHNA, CDR2 SNTAGT.

The chain is built from TRBV6-1 and TRBJ2-2, with 12 bases aligning to TRBD2. CDR1 is MNHNS, CDR2 SASEGT, per germline. After removal of 4 bases from V and 4 bases from J, the junction contained 1 base not matched to a gene. The CDR3 is 15 residues long. This chain's CDR3 is CASSAGLAGTGELFF. DNA of the CDR3: TGTGCCAGCAGTGCGGGACTAGCGGGCACCGGGGAGCTGTTTTTT.

The rearrangement uses TRBV5-1 and TRBJ1-5, with 12 bases aligning to TRBD1. Per germline, CDR1 SGHRS and CDR2 YFSETQ. The CDR3 spans 19 residues. V shed 2 bases and J 0 bases; nucleotides not matched to a gene: 9. The CDR3 loop is CASSFLPGQGAGSNQPQHF. The CDR3 coding sequence is TGCGCCAGCAGCTTTTTGCCGGGACAGGGGGCAGGTAGCAATCAGCCCCAGCATTTT.

This clone is deemed medium-sized. This sequence joins TRBV7-9 and TRBJ1-2; D ambiguous. The length of the CDR3 is 12 residues. Germline V gene sequence: CDR1 SEHNR, CDR2 FQNEAQ (reference sequence). V was cut by 5 bases and J by 8 bases, with 12 bases left in between. The DNA of the CDR3 is TGTGCCAGCAGCCCCCGAGGTCCCGGCTACACCTTC. This codes for CASSPRGPGYTF. The complete variable domain, with remaining parts taken from reference TRBV7-9 and TRBJ1-2, reads DTGVSQNPRHKITKRGQNVTFRCDPISEHNRLYWYRQTLGQGPEFLTYFQNEAQLEKSRLLSDRFSAERPKGSFSTLEIQRTEQGDSAMYLCASSPRGPGYTFGSGTRLTVV.

The V call is TRBV7-9, the J call TRBJ2-5, with TRBD2 identical over 7 bases. The germline CDR1 and CDR2 sequences are SEHNR and FQNEAQ (reference sequence). V dropped 1 base and J dropped 4; count of bases not matched to a gene: 3. The CDR3 sequence is 14 residues long. CDR3 amino acids: CASSLGGGRETQYF. CDR3 nucleotides: TGTGCCAGCAGCTTAGGGGGCGGGAGAGAGACCCAGTACTTC.

The chain uses TRBV29-1 and TRBJ1-2; D is uncertain. In germline, CDR1 is SQVTM, CDR2 ANQGSEA. Trimming cost V 4 bases and J 8 bases, with 17 bases left between them. The CDR3 runs to 13 residues. CDR3 amino acids: CSVAWAPKEGYTF. CDR3 bases: TGCAGCGTTGCTTGGGCCCCTAAGGAGGGCTACACCTTC.

To note about this clone: The sample holds other DNA sequences that translate to the same CDR3. This chain links TRBV6-6 with TRBJ1-1, with 8 positions matching TRBD1. CDR3 size: 13 residues. Germline trimming cut 8 bases from V and 1 base from J; bases unmatched to any gene: 3. Per germline, CDR1 MNHNY and CDR2 SVGAGI (reference sequence). The CDR3 coding sequence is TGTGCCAGCGGGGGACAGGCGAACACTGAAGCTTTCTTT. It translates to CASGGQANTEAFF.

This clone was observed a handful of times. V and J are TRBV7-7 and TRBJ2-7; 8 bases agree with TRBD2. The CDR3 runs 13 residues. Trimming took 3 bases from V and 2 from J; bases not matched to a gene: 0. The germline V gene has CDR1 SSHAT and CDR2 FNYEAQ (reference sequence). The CDR3 DNA follows: TGTGCCAGCAGCTTTAGCGGGGCCTACGAGCAGTACTTC. Protein: CASSFSGAYEQYF.

The chain recombines TRBV5-1 with TRBJ1-5; a possible D gene is TRBD1 (5 bases). Trimming took off 0 bases at V and 6 bases at J, with 10 bases between the two ends. CDR1 is SGHRS, CDR2 YFSETQ, per germline. This CDR3 is built from 14 residues. Here the CDR3 DNA reads TGCGCCAGCAGCTTGGGTGGGGACGGTCAGCCCCAGCATTTT. Its translation: CASSLGGDGQPQHF.

V and J are TRBV18 and TRBJ2-3; possibly TRBD1 or TRBD2 for D (7 bases each). V shed 4 bases and J shed 4 bases, with 15 bases lying between them. Per germline, CDR1 KGHSH and CDR2 LQKENI. CDR3 length: 15 residues. The CDR3 is CASSLQQGRADTQYF. The CDR3 nucleotides read TGTGCCAGCTCACTCCAACAGGGGAGGGCAGATACGCAGTATTTT.

The rearrangement uses TRBV7-2 and TRBJ2-1; TRBD2 is a possible D gene (5 bases). Germline V CDR1 and CDR2: SGHTA, FQGNSA. V lost 0 bases and J 3 bases, leaving 12 bases between the germline ends. The CDR3 runs to 16 residues. This CDR3 is CASSLAGSGLYNEQFF. The CDR3 region has the DNA TGTGCCAGCAGCTTAGCGGGGAGCGGTCTCTACAATGAGCAGTTCTTC.

This rearrangement joins TRBV19 to TRBJ1-3; D unresolved. The CDR3 totals 16 residues. Germline V lookup: CDR1 LNHDA, CDR2 SQIVND (reference sequence). V dropped 7 bases and J dropped 0 bases, with 16 bases sitting between them. In nucleotides, the CDR3 is TGTGCCAGTACCCCAGAAGAGGGCCCCTCTGGAAACACCATATATTTT. Protein product: CASTPEEGPSGNTIYF.

The J gene is TRBJ2-5, the V gene TRBV5-1; no clear D gene. TRBJ2-7 explains the end of the DNA better; the J call may be wrong. Germline V gene data show CDR1 as SGHRS and CDR2 as YFSETQ. The CDR3 runs 11 residues. The CDR3 nucleotides are TGCGCCAGCAGCTCAGCCTACGAGCAGTACTTC. Protein sequence: CASSSAYEQYF.

The chain combines TRBV6-4 with TRBJ2-1; the D is unclear. CDR3 size: 13 residues. V gave up 5 bases and J gave up 2 bases, with 7 bases separating them. The germline gives CDR1 MRHNA, CDR2 SNTAGT. The CDR3 DNA reads TGTGCCAGCAGTTCCGACACCTACAATGAGCAGTTCTTC. Amino acids: CASSSDTYNEQFF.

The J gene is TRBJ1-2, the V gene TRBV5-6, with TRBD1 matching 9 bases. The V gene end was trimmed by 2 bases and the J gene end by 6 bases; junction bases not matched to a gene: 11. Germline V lookup: CDR1 SGHDT, CDR2 YYEEEE. This CDR3 comprises 16 residues. CDR3 amino acids: CASSFIPGQGRDGYTF. The CDR3 bases are TGTGCCAGCAGCTTCATCCCCGGACAGGGGCGTGATGGCTACACCTTC.

V gene TRBV6-6 combines with J gene TRBJ2-1, with D uncertain. CDR1 and CDR2 (germline): MNHNY, SVGAGI (reference sequence). The CDR3 is 13 residues long. V was trimmed by 2 bases and J by 4 bases, leaving 6 bases between them. The CDR3 reads CASSYGLYNEQFF. CDR3 coding DNA: TGTGCCAGCAGTTACGGGCTATACAATGAGCAGTTCTTC.

This clone was detected a few times. The rearrangement uses TRBV7-2 and TRBJ1-1; the match to TRBD1 covers 8 bases. Germline V gene lookup returns CDR1 SGHTA and CDR2 FQGNSA. With V trimmed by 4 bases and J by 6 bases, 4 bases remained unmatched. There are 13 residues in the CDR3. CDR3 DNA sequence: TGTGCCAGCAGCTCTATACAGGGGGCTGAAGCTTTCTTT. Translated: CASSSIQGAEAFF.

The sample holds many counts of this clone. In the same sample, other DNA sequences code for this CDR3. The J gene is TRBJ1-2, the V gene TRBV12-5; perhaps TRBD1 as D (5 bases). This CDR3 contains 15 residues. Germline CDR1 reads LGHNT; CDR2 reads FRNRAP. V lost 3 bases and J lost 0, with 11 bases in between. This chain's CDR3 is CASGFGGGANYGYTF. The DNA of the CDR3 is TGTGCTAGTGGTTTCGGCGGGGGAGCTAACTATGGCTACACCTTC. Filled out from reference TRBV12-5 and TRBJ1-2, the complete variable domain reads DARVTQTPRHKVTEMGQEVTMRCQPILGHNTVFWYRQTMMQGLELLAYFRNRAPLDDSGMPKDRFSAEMPDATLATLKIQPSEPRDSAVYFCASGFGGGANYGYTFGSGTRLTVV.

This clone was picked up a small number of times. The chain joins TRBV6-1 to TRBJ1-1; no clear D gene. The V gene's germline CDR1 is MNHNS and CDR2 SASEGT. The CDR3 consists of 11 residues. The germline V and J ends were trimmed by 8 bases and 6 bases, with 10 bases remaining between them. Here the CDR3 DNA reads TGTGCCAGCTTACGGTACGCTGAAGCTTTCTTT. Translating gives CASLRYAEAFF.

The chain's CDR3 is CSASGLADYYEQYF. For the CDR3, the DNA is TGCAGCGCCTCCGGACTAGCGGACTACTACGAGCAGTACTTC. The chain employs TRBV29-1 and TRBJ2-7; 10 nucleotides match TRBD2. Germline lookup yields CDR1 SQVTM and CDR2 ANQGSEA. The V and J ends lost 7 bases and 3 bases, in that order; junction bases with no gene match: 9. The CDR3 length is 14 residues.

J is TRBJ2-1 and V is TRBV6-1; D not resolved. This CDR3 is 12 amino acids long. CDR1 and CDR2 (germline): MNHNS, SASEGT. The ends were cut back, 6 bases at V and 7 bases at J, with 10 bases in the middle. The CDR3 protein is CASSLGWNEQFF. In DNA form, the CDR3 reads TGTGCCAGCAGCCTAGGCTGGAATGAGCAGTTCTTC.

The chain employs TRBV29-1 and TRBJ1-2; perhaps TRBD1 as D (5 bases). CDR1 is SQVTM and CDR2 is ANQGSEA in the germline V gene. Trimming removed 4 bases at V and 4 bases at J, with 10 bases between. CDR3 length: 12 amino acids. CDR3 nucleotide sequence: TGCAGCGTTGGGGGGGACGGCTATGGCTACACCTTC. Its translation: CSVGGDGYGYTF.